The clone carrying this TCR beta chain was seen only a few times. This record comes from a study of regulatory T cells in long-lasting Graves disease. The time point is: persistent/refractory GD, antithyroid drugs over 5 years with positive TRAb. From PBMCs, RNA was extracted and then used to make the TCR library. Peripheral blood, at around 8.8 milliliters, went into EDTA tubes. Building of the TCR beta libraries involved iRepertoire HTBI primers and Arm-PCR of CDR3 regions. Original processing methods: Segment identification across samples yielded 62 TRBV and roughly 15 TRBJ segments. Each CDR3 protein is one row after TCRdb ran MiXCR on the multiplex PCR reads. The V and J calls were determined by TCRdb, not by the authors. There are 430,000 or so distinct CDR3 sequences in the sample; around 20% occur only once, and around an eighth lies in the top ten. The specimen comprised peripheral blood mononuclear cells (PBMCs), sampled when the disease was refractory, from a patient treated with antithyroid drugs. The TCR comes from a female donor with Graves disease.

The CDR3 coding sequence is TGTGCCACCAGACACCGGGCCTCTGAAGCTTTCTTT. This sequence encodes CATRHRASEAFF. The V and J genes are TRBV15 and TRBJ1-1; D call uncertain. There are 12 residues in the CDR3. Germline CDR1 is LNHNV and CDR2 is YYDKDF (reference sequence). The V end lost 6 bases, the J end lost 6 bases, and 11 bases lay between the germline ends.